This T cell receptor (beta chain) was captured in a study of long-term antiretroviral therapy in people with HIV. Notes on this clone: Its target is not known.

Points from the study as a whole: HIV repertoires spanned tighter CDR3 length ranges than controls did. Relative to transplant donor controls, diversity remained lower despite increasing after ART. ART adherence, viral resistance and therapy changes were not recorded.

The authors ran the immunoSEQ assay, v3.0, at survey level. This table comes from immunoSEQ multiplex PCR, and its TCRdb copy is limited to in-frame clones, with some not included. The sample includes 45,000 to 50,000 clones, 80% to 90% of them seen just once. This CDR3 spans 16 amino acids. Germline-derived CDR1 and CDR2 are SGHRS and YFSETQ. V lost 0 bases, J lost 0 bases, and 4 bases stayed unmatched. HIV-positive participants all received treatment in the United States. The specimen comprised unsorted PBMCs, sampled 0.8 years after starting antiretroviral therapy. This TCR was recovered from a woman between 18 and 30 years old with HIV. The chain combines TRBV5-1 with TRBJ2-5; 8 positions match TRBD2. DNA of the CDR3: TGCGCCAGCAGCTTGGCCCAGCGGGAGAACCAAGAGACCCAGTACTTC. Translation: CASSLAQRENQETQYF.